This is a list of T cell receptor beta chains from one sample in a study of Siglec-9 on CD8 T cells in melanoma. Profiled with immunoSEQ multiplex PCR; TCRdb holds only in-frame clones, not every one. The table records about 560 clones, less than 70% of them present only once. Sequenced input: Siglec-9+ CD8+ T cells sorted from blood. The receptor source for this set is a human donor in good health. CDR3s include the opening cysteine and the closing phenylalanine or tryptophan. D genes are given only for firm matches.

CDR3 protein: CARGLSYNEQFF; CDR3 DNA: TGTGCTCGAGGGCTCTCCTACAATGAGCAGTTCTTC; CDR3 length: 12; V gene: TRBV2; D gene: .; J gene: TRBJ2-1